This paragraph reports one T cell receptor beta chain. Repertoires were generated with immunoSEQ multiplex PCR, while TCRdb's copy carries only in-frame clones and drops some. The profile shows roughly 230,000 clones, 85% to 90% of them singletons. This sample is drawn from a study of blood T cell repertoires in COVID-19. Across the whole study: Samples of COVID-19 (acute and convalescent) were obtained from the United States, Italy and Spain. Sample material is recorded as cDNA or gDNA derived from T cells, B-cell-depleted T cells, or PBMCs.

With 8 bases clipped from V and 6 bases from J, the junction kept 12 bases outside the gene matches. Per germline, CDR1 PRHDT and CDR2 FYEKMQ (reference sequence). The CDR3 is 14 amino acids. All enrollees were roughly 18 to 95 years old and from fewer than 25 US areas. The V and J genes are TRBV13 and TRBJ1-2; TRBD1 matches at 7 bases. The source material was PBMCs or T cells enriched from blood (not recorded which). This TCR came from a woman aged 30 to 39 with acute COVID-19. In DNA, the CDR3 is TGTGCCAGCTGGCGAGGGGGCCGGCATGATGGCTACACCTTC. It codes for CASWRGGRHDGYTF.